Listed below are T cell receptor beta chains from one sample, sequenced in a study of cytomegalovirus exposure and HLA in healthy donors. TCRdb's copy holds only in-frame clones and misses some; the assay was immunoSEQ multiplex PCR. The data hold around 70,000 clones, with roughly 80% observed a single time. The material sequenced was PBMCs. These receptors all stem from a girl under 18 in good health and CMV-seropositive. The CDR3 runs from the conserved cysteine through the conserved F or W. D genes are given only for firm matches. The size field is filled for only some rows; it gives once, few, many or a size class.

V gene: TRBV13; D gene: TRBD2; J gene: TRBJ2-3; clone size: -; CDR3 DNA: TGTGCCAGCAGCACCGGACTAGCGGGGATCTTCGATACGCAGTATTTT; CDR3 protein: CASSTGLAGIFDTQYF
V gene: TRBV7-2; D gene: -; J gene: TRBJ2-7; clone size: -; CDR3 DNA: TGTGCCAGCAGCTTAGTTTCTTGGGGGGACGAGCAGTACTTC; CDR3 protein: CASSLVSWGDEQYF
V gene: TRBV2; D gene: -; J gene: TRBJ1-2; clone size: few; CDR3 DNA: TGTGCCAGCAGTGAAAGGCAGGTAGAAGACTATGGCTACACCTTC; CDR3 protein: CASSERQVEDYGYTF
V gene: TRBV6-1; D gene: -; J gene: TRBJ2-1; clone size: once; CDR3 DNA: TGTGCCAGCAGTGGCGGGGTCGGTCTATGGGATGAGCAGTTCTTC; CDR3 protein: CASSGGVGLWDEQFF
V gene: TRBV5-6; D gene: TRBD1; J gene: TRBJ1-1; clone size: -; CDR3 DNA: TGTGCCAGCAGGGGGGACAGGGGGCAGACTGAAGCTTTCTTT; CDR3 protein: CASRGDRGQTEAFF
V gene: TRBV5-1; D gene: -; J gene: TRBJ2-3; clone size: -; CDR3 DNA: TGCGCCAGCAGCCCCGGGACACCCGGTACGCAGTATTTT; CDR3 protein: CASSPGTPGTQYF
V gene: TRBV5-8; D gene: -; J gene: TRBJ2-1; clone size: -; CDR3 DNA: TGTGCCAGCAGCTGGCGGGCCGTCTACAATGAGCAGTTCTTC; CDR3 protein: CASSWRAVYNEQFF
V gene: TRBV28; D gene: TRBD2; J gene: TRBJ2-1; clone size: few; CDR3 DNA: TGTGCCAGCAGTTTGCCCCGGACTAGTGCTGAGCAGTTCTTC; CDR3 protein: CASSLPRTSAEQFF
V gene: TRBV30; D gene: TRBD1; J gene: TRBJ1-1; clone size: -; CDR3 DNA: TGTGCCTGGAGCCATATGATCCTCACAGGGGCGCCGAACACTGAAGCTTTCTTT; CDR3 protein: CAWSHMILTGAPNTEAFF
V gene: TRBV6-6; D gene: -; J gene: TRBJ1-2; clone size: -; CDR3 DNA: TGTGCCAGCAGTTACGCCAGGGTACAGAACTATGGCTACACCTTC; CDR3 protein: CASSYARVQNYGYTF
V gene: TRBV19; D gene: -; J gene: TRBJ1-1; clone size: -; CDR3 DNA: TGTGCCAGTAGTATGGGCAGGATGAACACTGAAGCTTTCTTT; CDR3 protein: CASSMGRMNTEAFF
V gene: TRBV19; D gene: TRBD2; J gene: TRBJ2-3; clone size: -; CDR3 DNA: TGTGCCAGTAGTTGGCGGGGGACAGATACGCAGTATTTT; CDR3 protein: CASSWRGTDTQYF
V gene: TRBV5-4; D gene: TRBD2; J gene: TRBJ2-7; clone size: -; CDR3 DNA: TGTGCCAGCAGCAGCCGGGGGTTAGCGGGGTACGAGCAGTACTTC; CDR3 protein: CASSSRGLAGYEQYF
V gene: TRBV28; D gene: TRBD1; J gene: TRBJ1-2; clone size: -; CDR3 DNA: TGTGCCAGCATAGACAGGGTCTCTGGCTACACCTTC; CDR3 protein: CASIDRVSGYTF